Presented here are 25 T cell receptor beta chains from one specimen sequenced in a study of control samples from healthy donors and cancer patients. The repertoire was sequenced with immunoSEQ multiplex PCR; TCRdb's copy has only in-frame clones and lacks some. In the table there are 73,000 or so clones, more than 75% of which are singletons. Material for sequencing was blood. Every receptor here comes from a woman in her forties or fifties in good health.

In the case of this clone: The sample contains more than one DNA sequence encoding this CDR3. V usage is TRBV5-4 and J usage is TRBJ2-1; the match to TRBD2 covers 7 bases. V shed 2 bases and J 8 bases; nucleotides not matched to a gene: 7. The CDR3 consists of 14 residues. CDR1 is SGHNT, CDR2 YYREEE, per germline (reference sequence). CDR3 sequence: CASSLRASGDEQFF. DNA of the CDR3: TGTGCCAGCAGCTTACGGGCTAGCGGCGATGAGCAGTTCTTC.

The chain uses TRBV5-1 and TRBJ2-5; perhaps TRBD2 as D (6 bases). The CDR3 runs to 14 residues. V lost 6 bases and J lost 2, with 14 bases in between. Germline V gives CDR1 SGHRS, CDR2 YFSETQ. The CDR3 DNA sequence: TGCGCCAGCATCGTAGCGGAACGACAAGAGACCCAGTACTTC. Translating it yields CASIVAERQETQYF.

The rearrangement joins TRBV13 to TRBJ2-1; TRBD1 agrees at 8 bases. Trimming took 3 bases from V and 8 from J; bases not matched to a gene: 6. Germline V gene sequence: CDR1 PRHDT, CDR2 FYEKMQ (reference sequence). The CDR3 is 14 residues long. The DNA for the CDR3 is TGTGCCAGCAGCTTCCGGACAGGGTACGATGAGCAGTTCTTC. Translation gives CASSFRTGYDEQFF.

The chain uses TRBV2 and TRBJ1-2; a weak D match, TRBD1 (6 bases). The germline CDR1 and CDR2 sequences are SNHLY and FYNNEI. The CDR3 is 13 residues long. The V and J ends lost 6 bases and 4 bases respectively, with 12 bases between them. CDR3 coding DNA: TGTGCCAGCAGGGACAGAGACACCTATGGCTACACCTTC. Residues: CASRDRDTYGYTF.

The V gene is TRBV25-1, the J gene TRBJ2-5, with 7 bases matching TRBD2. Unmatched junction bases numbered 12, after V lost 6 bases and J lost 5 bases. The germline V gene has CDR1 MGHDK and CDR2 SYGVNS. This CDR3 is 15 amino acids long. The chain's CDR3 is CASSGEPGGRETQYF. For the CDR3, the DNA is TGTGCCAGCAGCGGGGAACCGGGGGGACGCGAGACCCAGTACTTC.

This CDR3 is CASSLLAGGGEQFF. CDR3 DNA: TGCGCCAGCAGCTTACTAGCGGGAGGTGGTGAGCAGTTCTTC. The chain has TRBV5-1 and TRBJ2-1; 12 nucleotides line up with TRBD2. With V trimmed by 2 bases and J by 9 bases, 3 bases remained unmatched. Germline V gives CDR1 SGHRS, CDR2 YFSETQ. This CDR3 contains 14 residues.

This chain uses TRBV14 with TRBJ1-1; no firm D call. CDR1 is SGHDN, CDR2 FVKESK, per germline. The CDR3 totals 13 residues. V lost 2 bases, J lost 4 bases, and 8 bases lay in between. The CDR3 spells CASSQYRATEAFF. The CDR3 DNA reads as TGTGCCAGCAGCCAATATCGAGCCACTGAAGCTTTCTTT.

The chain employs TRBV7-3 and TRBJ2-1, with TRBD2 matching 13 bases. The V and J ends lost 5 bases and 4 bases, in that order; junction bases with no gene match: 2. CDR3 size: 15 residues. Germline loops: CDR1 SGHTA, CDR2 FQGTGA. CDR3 loop: CASSPLAGGYNEQFF. In nucleotides, the CDR3 is TGTGCCAGCAGCCCACTAGCGGGAGGGTACAATGAGCAGTTCTTC. The full variable domain, with the rest looked up from reference TRBV7-3 and TRBJ2-1, is GAGVSQTPSNKVTEKGKYVELRCDPISGHTALYWYRQSLGQGPEFLIYFQGTGAADDSGLPNDRFFAVRPEGSVSTLKIQRTERGDSAVYLCASSPLAGGYNEQFFGPGTRLTVL.

The sample holds one count of this clone. The rearrangement links TRBV24-1 to TRBJ2-1; D possibly uses TRBD1 or TRBD2 (6 bases each). This CDR3 comprises 18 residues. V lost 5 bases to trimming and J lost 4 bases, with 23 bases between them. The germline CDR1 and CDR2 sequences are KGHDR and SFDVKD. CDR3 in DNA: TGTGCCACCAGTGGGGGTGGGGCGCGGGACAAGACGTACAATGAGCAGTTCTTC. Translating gives CATSGGGARDKTYNEQFF.

V and J are TRBV6-4 and TRBJ2-2; a possible D gene is TRBD2 (7 bases). V gave up 0 bases and J gave up 6 bases, with 8 bases separating them. The germline V gene has CDR1 MRHNA and CDR2 SNTAGT. CDR3 length equals 14 residues. The CDR3 DNA sequence: TGTGCCAGCAGTGACTCGCGGGGGCCCGGGGAGCTGTTTTTT. This sequence encodes CASSDSRGPGELFF.

The CDR3 region has the DNA TGTGCCAGCTCACGCGACAGGGGGCCCAACAATGAGCAGTTCTTC. Amino acid sequence: CASSRDRGPNNEQFF. The chain has TRBV18 and TRBJ2-1, with 10 bases identical to TRBD1. Unmatched junction bases numbered 5, after V lost 4 bases and J lost 5 bases. Germline-derived CDR1 and CDR2 are KGHSH and LQKENI. The CDR3 is 15 residues long.

This clone was picked up one time. The genes are TRBV5-1 and TRBJ2-5; D is ambiguous. V was shortened by 0 bases and J by 5 bases, with 11 bases between the two germline ends. This CDR3 region has 14 residues. CDR1 and CDR2 (germline): SGHRS, YFSETQ. Here the CDR3 reads CASSLGGTTETQYF. In DNA form, the CDR3 reads TGCGCCAGCAGCTTGGGCGGCACCACCGAGACCCAGTACTTC.

The chain carries TRBV15 and TRBJ2-1, with 14 positions matching TRBD2. Losses at the gene ends were 5 bases for V and 3 bases for J; bases not matched to a gene: 18. CDR3 length equals 21 residues. Germline CDR1 is LNHNV and CDR2 is YYDKDF (reference sequence). CDR3 protein: CATSGGGTSGSSYPDYNEQFF. The CDR3 coding sequence is TGTGCCACCAGCGGGGGCGGGACTAGCGGGAGTAGCTATCCAGACTACAATGAGCAGTTCTTC.

This clone is deemed medium-sized. The chain has TRBV18 and TRBJ1-1; possibly TRBD1 for D (5 bases). V was shortened by 3 bases and J by 5 bases, with 10 bases between the two germline ends. CDR1 is KGHSH, CDR2 LQKENI, per germline. The CDR3 is made up of 13 amino acids. The CDR3 nucleotides read TGTGCCAGCTCACCGGGGTGGGGGACTGAAGCTTTCTTT. Its translation is CASSPGWGTEAFF.

In DNA, the CDR3 is TGTGCCAGCAGCTTCCGACTAGCCCACCAAGAGACCCAGTACTTC. Translating gives CASSFRLAHQETQYF. This chain joins TRBV7-3 and TRBJ2-5; 7 nucleotides match TRBD2. The CDR3 is 15 residues long. Germline assignment: CDR1 SGHTA and CDR2 FQGTGA. V lost 3 bases to trimming and J lost 0 bases; unmatched junction nucleotides: 4.

V usage is TRBV3-1 (or the pseudogene TRBV3-2) and J usage is TRBJ1-5, with D maybe TRBD1 (5 bases). Trimming took off 0 bases at V and 7 bases at J, with 13 bases between the two ends. The V gene's germline CDR1 is LGHDT and CDR2 YNNKEL (reference sequence). The length of the CDR3 is 15 residues. The CDR3 nucleotides read TGTGCCAGCAGCCAAGACACGCTTCAGGGCCAGCCCCAGCATTTT. Translation gives CASSQDTLQGQPQHF.

The V and J genes are TRBV28 and TRBJ2-7; 7 bases are shared with TRBD1. The CDR3 is 15 residues long. CDR1 and CDR2 from the germline V gene are MDHEN and SYDVKM. J was trimmed by 5 bases and V by 6 bases; bases with no gene match: 13. In DNA, the CDR3 is TGTGCCAGCAGACCTCAAGACAGGGAAGGAAACGAGCAGTACTTC. Translated: CASRPQDREGNEQYF.

The chain has TRBV27 and TRBJ1-2; no reliable D call. The CDR3 has 14 amino acids. V gave up 5 bases and J gave up 1 base, with 11 bases separating them. Germline assignment: CDR1 MNHEY and CDR2 SMNVEV (reference sequence). The CDR3 sequence: CASSESGSNYGYTF. The CDR3 nucleotides are TGTGCCAGCAGTGAATCGGGGAGTAACTATGGCTACACCTTC.

The V call is TRBV6-2 or TRBV6-3, the J call TRBJ2-5; D is unresolved. The CDR3 is 17 residues long. Germline V gene data show CDR1 as MNHEY and CDR2 as SVGEGT. Trimming pared 0 bases from V and 2 bases from J, leaving 16 bases between. Written as DNA, the CDR3 is TGTGCCAGCAGTTACTCGATTGGTCGCGGAAATCAAGAGACCCAGTACTTC. It encodes CASSYSIGRGNQETQYF.

The chain employs TRBV15 and TRBJ1-3; unclear D gene. CDR1 is LNHNV, CDR2 YYDKDF, per germline (reference sequence). The CDR3 is 16 amino acids. The ends were cut back, 0 bases at V and 2 bases at J, with 11 bases in the middle. CDR3 sequence reads: CATSRDRRRAGNTIYF. CDR3 coding DNA: TGTGCCACCAGCAGAGACCGCCGACGAGCTGGAAACACCATATATTTT.

The chain employs TRBV2 and TRBJ2-7; D remains unclear. CDR1 and CDR2 from the germline V gene are SNHLY and FYNNEI. The CDR3 extends over 12 amino acids. The V end was cut by 5 bases, the J end by 2 bases, with 7 bases between. The CDR3 bases are TGTGCCAGCAGTCGAGACACCTACGAGCAGTACTTC. Translated: CASSRDTYEQYF.

The chain combines TRBV18 with TRBJ2-5; the D gene is possibly TRBD2 (5 bases). CDR3 length equals 15 residues. Per the germline V gene, CDR1 is KGHSH and CDR2 is LQKENI. Trimming removed 0 bases from V and 4 bases from J, with 12 bases in between. The CDR3 spells CASSPPFSGLETQYF. The CDR3 DNA is TGTGCCAGCTCACCACCGTTTTCAGGACTAGAGACCCAGTACTTC.

The genes are TRBV4-1 and TRBJ2-2; weak D call: TRBD2 (5 bases). Germline loops: CDR1 MGHRA, CDR2 YSYEKL. This CDR3 has 18 amino acids. V gave up 2 bases and J gave up 0 bases, with 16 bases separating them. DNA of the CDR3: TGCGCCAGCAGCCAAAAAAACCCCGGGGTCACGAACACCGGGGAGCTGTTTTTT. Protein product: CASSQKNPGVTNTGELFF.

The chain has TRBV19 and TRBJ2-2; a possible D gene is TRBD2 (5 bases). CDR3 length: 13 amino acids. Trimming shortened V by 7 bases and J by 3 bases, and 9 bases separated the two germline ends. The germline gives CDR1 LNHDA, CDR2 SQIVND (reference sequence). The CDR3 DNA reads as TGTGCCAGTAAGCGGACGGACACCGGGGAGCTGTTTTTT. Translation: CASKRTDTGELFF.

The V gene is TRBV15, the J gene TRBJ1-6; 7 bases map to TRBD1. CDR1 LNHNV and CDR2 YYDKDF come from the germline V gene (reference sequence). The CDR3 is made up of 16 amino acids. V shed 4 bases, J shed 3 bases, and the junction held 6 bases outside the gene matches. The DNA for the CDR3 is TGTGCCACCAGCACTCAGGGACAGAGCTATAATTCACCCCTCCACTTT. This sequence encodes CATSTQGQSYNSPLHF.